The next 29 T cell receptor beta chains were all read from a single sample in a study of OX40 agonist ivuxolimab in advanced cancers. Measured with immunoSEQ multiplex PCR; TCRdb has only the in-frame clones, and not every one. Altogether fewer than 65,000 clones are present, almost 90% being singletons, with the ten largest covering 4.8%. Sequenced here: CD4+ or CD8+ T cells sorted from blood, sampled in a trial of the OX40 agonist ivuxolimab. Receptors were obtained from an adult with an advanced solid tumor such as melanoma, head and neck, liver or kidney cancer.

This chain uses TRBV2 with TRBJ2-2, with 12 bases identical to TRBD2. V gave up 6 bases and J gave up 3 bases; unmatched junction bases: 8. CDR3 size: 17 residues. Germline V lookup: CDR1 SNHLY, CDR2 FYNNEI. Written as DNA, the CDR3 is TGTGCCAGCAGCCAACGACTAGCGGGGGAAGACACCGGGGAGCTGTTTTTT. Translation: CASSQRLAGEDTGELFF.

This clone was recorded once. The chain combines TRBV7-2 with TRBJ2-1, with 8 bases fitting TRBD1. The germline gives CDR1 SGHTA, CDR2 FQGNSA. The ends lost 5 bases at V and 4 bases at J; junction bases unmatched: 19. The CDR3 runs to 19 residues. This chain's CDR3 is CASSLRDRLSSLLYNEQFF. CDR3 nucleotides: TGTGCCAGCAGCCTCCGGGACAGGCTCTCTTCTCTTCTGTACAATGAGCAGTTCTTC.

In DNA, the CDR3 is TGTGCCACCAGCAGAGATTTGGGGATTTCACCCCTCCACTTT. Translating gives CATSRDLGISPLHF. The chain is built from TRBV15 and TRBJ1-6; D gene uncertain. V lost 0 bases, J lost 9 bases, and 9 bases lay in between. Germline V lookup: CDR1 LNHNV, CDR2 YYDKDF (reference sequence). The CDR3 is made up of 14 amino acids. Using reference TRBV15 and TRBJ1-6 for the parts outside the CDR3, the full variable domain is DAMVIQNPRYQVTQFGKPVTLSCSQTLNHNVMYWYQQKSSQAPKLLFHYYDKDFNNEADTPDNFQSRRPNTSFCFLDIRSPGLGDTAMYLCATSRDLGISPLHFGNGTRLTVT.

V usage is TRBV10-3 and J usage is TRBJ1-2; no reliable D call. The CDR3 runs 12 residues. Trimming removed 3 bases at V and 8 bases at J, with 10 bases between. CDR1 and CDR2 (germline): ENHRY, SYGVKD. The CDR3 loop reads CAISDREGGYTF. The CDR3 DNA sequence: TGTGCCATCAGTGACCGAGAGGGAGGCTACACCTTC.

The gene calls are TRBV11-3 and TRBJ1-1; D unclear. The CDR3 is 14 residues long. Trimming stripped 1 base from V and 0 bases from J, with 6 bases between. CDR1 and CDR2 from the germline V gene are SGHNT and YENEEA. The CDR3 loop is CASSLGSMNTEAFF. CDR3 DNA sequence: TGTGCCAGCAGCTTAGGCTCCATGAACACTGAAGCTTTCTTT.

V and J are TRBV2 and TRBJ1-5, with D possibly being TRBD1 (5 bases). The CDR3 covers 15 residues. V was cut by 3 bases and J by 0 bases, with 9 bases left in between. Germline CDR1 is SNHLY and CDR2 is FYNNEI. CDR3 in DNA: TGTGCCAGCAGTGAGGGGGGATATAGCAATCAGCCCCAGCATTTT. It is translated as CASSEGGYSNQPQHF.

This chain joins TRBV14 and TRBJ1-2; 7 bases map to TRBD1. The J segment lost 4 bases and the V segment lost 4 bases, leaving 9 bases of the junction unmatched. The CDR3 runs to 15 residues. The V gene's germline CDR1 is SGHDN and CDR2 FVKESK. DNA for the CDR3: TGTGCCAGCAGCCTACCCGGGACAGCTCGCTATGGCTACACCTTC. Its protein product is CASSLPGTARYGYTF.

CDR3 sequence reads: CASSTGSGRISEQFF. CDR3 nucleotides: TGTGCCAGCAGCACAGGAAGCGGGAGAATTAGTGAGCAGTTCTTC. The chain combines TRBV9 with TRBJ2-1, with 8 bases lining up with TRBD2. The CDR3 is 15 residues long. Germline lookup yields CDR1 SGDLS and CDR2 YYNGEE. J lost 9 bases, V lost 4 bases, and 12 bases had no gene match.

V is TRBV6-5 and J is TRBJ1-1; 9 bases line up with TRBD1. Losses at the gene ends were 5 bases for V and 4 bases for J; bases not matched to a gene: 8. CDR1 is MNHEY, CDR2 SVGAGI, per germline. The CDR3 consists of 15 residues. This chain's CDR3 is CASSGRGTGSTEAFF. Here the CDR3 DNA reads TGTGCCAGCAGTGGAAGGGGGACAGGGAGCACTGAAGCTTTCTTT.

This chain links TRBV29-1 with TRBJ2-1; TRBD1 is a possible D gene (6 bases). From germline, CDR1 is SQVTM and CDR2 ANQGSEA. The CDR3 loop spans 13 amino acids. Trimming removed 6 bases from V and 4 bases from J, with 13 bases in between. The CDR3 loop is CSVGPRGYNEQFF. In DNA form, the CDR3 reads TGCAGCGTGGGCCCCAGGGGTTACAATGAGCAGTTCTTC.

The chain has TRBV5-1 and TRBJ2-7; D perhaps matches TRBD2 (6 bases). The ends were cut back, 4 bases at V and 8 bases at J, with 22 bases in the middle. The length of the CDR3 is 15 residues. The germline gives CDR1 SGHRS, CDR2 YFSETQ. DNA for the CDR3: TGCGCCAGCAGCCCAGAGCGGGCAGACTTCTATCAGCAGTACTTC. Protein sequence: CASSPERADFYQQYF. Together with reference TRBV5-1 and TRBJ2-7, the CDR3 gives the full variable domain: KAGVTQTPRYLIKTRGQQVTLSCSPISGHRSVSWYQQTPGQGLQFLFEYFSETQRNKGNFPGRFSGRQFSNSRSEMNVSTLELGDSALYLCASSPERADFYQQYFGPGTRLTVT.

This chain connects TRBV28 to TRBJ1-2; D might be TRBD1 (6 bases). The CDR3 is 13 amino acids. Trimming stripped 6 bases from V and 6 bases from J, with 14 bases between. Germline V lookup: CDR1 MDHEN, CDR2 SYDVKM. For the CDR3, the DNA is TGTGCCAGCAGGGGGACATTTCCCGATGGCTACACCTTC. It codes for CASRGTFPDGYTF.

The gene calls are TRBV25-1 and TRBJ1-2, with TRBD1 matching over 8 bases. The length of the CDR3 is 17 residues. The germline V gene has CDR1 MGHDK and CDR2 SYGVNS. Losses at the gene ends were 5 bases for V and 4 bases for J; bases not matched to a gene: 15. CDR3 sequence: CASSPRVGTGGTYGYTF. The CDR3 DNA reads as TGTGCCAGCAGTCCAAGGGTCGGGACAGGAGGAACCTATGGCTACACCTTC.

This clone was picked up a small number of times. The chain has TRBV20-1 and TRBJ2-1; 10 bases line up with TRBD2. Germline CDR1 is DFQATT and CDR2 is SNEGSKA (reference sequence). The trim removed 8 bases at V and 9 bases at J, leaving 4 bases unmatched. The CDR3 has 11 amino acids. The DNA of the CDR3 is TGCAGTTTGAGCGGGAGGGTTGAGCAGTTCTTC. It yields the protein CSLSGRVEQFF.

The chain employs TRBV7-3 and TRBJ2-3; D remains ambiguous. CDR3 length: 14 amino acids. The V end lost 7 bases, the J end lost 1 base, and 12 bases lay between the germline ends. Germline V gene lookup returns CDR1 SGHTA and CDR2 FQGTGA. CDR3 amino acids: CASTLASGTDTQYF. The DNA of the CDR3 is TGTGCCAGCACCTTGGCTTCTGGCACAGATACGCAGTATTTT.

DNA for the CDR3: TGTGCCAGCAGCTTGGATTACAATCCTTCAGGGGAGCTGTTTTTT. It specifies CASSLDYNPSGELFF. The rearrangement joins TRBV5-5 to TRBJ2-2; D remains unclear. The CDR3 spans 15 residues. Germline V gene lookup returns CDR1 SGHKS and CDR2 YYEKEE (reference sequence). Trimming shortened V by 0 bases and J by 8 bases, and 14 bases separated the two germline ends.

This chain joins TRBV2 and TRBJ2-5; D uncertain. This CDR3 region has 10 residues. Germline-derived CDR1 and CDR2 are SNHLY and FYNNEI. Trimming pared 2 bases from V and 7 bases from J, leaving 2 bases between. This CDR3 is CASSERTQYF. The CDR3 coding sequence is TGTGCCAGCAGTGAACGGACCCAGTACTTC.

J is TRBJ2-2 and V is TRBV7-2; 11 bases match TRBD2. The J segment lost 6 bases and the V segment lost 2 bases, leaving 5 bases of the junction unmatched. The CDR3 spans 16 residues. The germline V gene has CDR1 SGHTA and CDR2 FQGNSA. The DNA for the CDR3 is TGTGCCAGCAGCTTACCTAGCGGGGGGCACGCCGGGGAGCTGTTTTTT. It translates to CASSLPSGGHAGELFF.

This clone has just one count. The chain employs TRBV7-3 and TRBJ2-5, with D perhaps given as TRBD1 or TRBD2 (5 bases each). The V end was cut by 2 bases, the J end by 1 base, with 5 bases between. CDR3 length: 13 residues. The germline CDR1 and CDR2 sequences are SGHTA and FQGTGA. The CDR3, as DNA: TGTGCCAGCAGCTTAGGGGGCCAAGAGACCCAGTACTTC. Translated, it gives CASSLGGQETQYF.

The chain couples TRBV28 to TRBJ1-1; 9 nucleotides line up with TRBD1. J lost 0 bases, V lost 4 bases, and 9 bases had no gene match. Germline V lookup: CDR1 MDHEN, CDR2 SYDVKM. There are 17 residues in the CDR3. The CDR3 loop reads CASSSEPGTGMNTEAFF. The CDR3 coding sequence is TGTGCCAGCAGTTCGGAGCCCGGGACAGGGATGAACACTGAAGCTTTCTTT.

The rearrangement links TRBV6-1 to TRBJ2-1; the D gene is possibly TRBD1 (5 bases). V lost 11 bases and J lost 8, with 13 bases in between. The V gene's germline CDR1 is MNHNS and CDR2 SASEGT. The CDR3 is 11 amino acids. The CDR3 is CAGQGIHEQFF. The DNA for the CDR3 is TGTGCCGGCCAGGGAATCCATGAGCAGTTCTTC.

This chain uses TRBV6-5 with TRBJ2-7; TRBD2 agrees at 11 bases. The junction had 10 bases not matched to a gene; V was cut back by 8 bases and J by 7 bases. The germline V gene encodes CDR1 MNHEY and CDR2 SVGAGI. This CDR3 comprises 14 residues. CDR3 amino acids: CASQDSGGAREQYF. The CDR3 nucleotides read TGTGCCAGCCAAGATAGCGGGGGGGCGCGGGAGCAGTACTTC.

This sequence joins TRBV9 and TRBJ2-2, with 8 nucleotides matching TRBD1. V was clipped by 1 base and J by 2 bases; unmatched bases: 4. Per germline, CDR1 SGDLS and CDR2 YYNGEE. The CDR3 has 16 residues. CDR3 sequence: CASSVRQGANTGELFF. CDR3 DNA: TGTGCCAGCAGCGTAAGGCAGGGGGCAAACACCGGGGAGCTGTTTTTT.

The sample holds one count of this clone. The chain couples TRBV9 to TRBJ2-1, with 9 bases fitting TRBD2. This CDR3 is built from 15 residues. V lost 4 bases and J lost 9; bases outside the gene matches: 11. The germline V gene encodes CDR1 SGDLS and CDR2 YYNGEE. The CDR3 loop is CASSPASGIGIEQFF. In DNA, the CDR3 is TGTGCCAGCAGCCCAGCTAGCGGGATAGGGATTGAGCAGTTCTTC.

The chain uses TRBV7-8 and TRBJ2-3, with 12 nucleotides matching TRBD2. This CDR3 region has 18 residues. Germline assignment: CDR1 SGHVS and CDR2 FQNEAQ. V was pared by 3 bases and J by 0 bases, with 7 bases of the junction left unmatched. The CDR3 is CASSFPSGRASSTDTQYF. As DNA, the CDR3 is TGTGCCAGCAGCTTCCCTAGCGGGAGGGCCTCTAGCACAGATACGCAGTATTTT.

This clone was recorded once. The V gene is TRBV7-9, the J gene TRBJ1-1; D uncertain. CDR1 and CDR2 (germline): SEHNR, FQNEAQ (reference sequence). Trimming took 5 bases from V and 4 from J, leaving 11 bases between them. The length of the CDR3 is 13 residues. DNA for the CDR3: TGTGCCAGCAGCCAGCTGGTGTCCACTGAAGCTTTCTTT. Its translation: CASSQLVSTEAFF.

The rearrangement links TRBV7-9 to TRBJ2-3, with D perhaps matching TRBD2 (5 bases). The CDR3 consists of 14 residues. CDR1 is SEHNR and CDR2 is FQNEAQ in the germline V gene (reference sequence). The germline V and J ends were trimmed by 8 bases and 0 bases, with 12 bases remaining between them. The CDR3 DNA reads TGTGCCAGCGACCCCGGCGGGAGCACAGATACGCAGTATTTT. Translated, it gives CASDPGGSTDTQYF.

The CDR3 reads CASSRDHTYNEQFF. CDR3 nucleotides: TGTGCCAGCAGTCGGGACCATACCTACAATGAGCAGTTCTTC. V usage is TRBV6-5 and J usage is TRBJ2-1; tentatively, D is TRBD1 or TRBD2 (5 bases each). The germline V gene encodes CDR1 MNHEY and CDR2 SVGAGI. The ends were cut back, 5 bases at V and 2 bases at J, with 10 bases in the middle. CDR3 length: 14 residues.

The genes are TRBV5-4 and TRBJ2-3; D gene uncertain. Germline assignment: CDR1 SGHNT and CDR2 YYREEE (reference sequence). V lost 3 bases to trimming and J lost 2 bases, with 4 bases between them. The CDR3 totals 12 residues. The CDR3 protein is CASSSNTDTQYF. CDR3 coding DNA: TGTGCCAGCAGCTCAAACACAGATACGCAGTATTTT.